This T cell receptor (beta chain) was found in a study of cytomegalovirus exposure and HLA in healthy donors. Germline assignment: CDR1 MNHEY and CDR2 SMNVEV (reference sequence). The junction had 4 bases not matched to a gene; V was cut back by 3 bases and J by 1 base. This CDR3 has 15 residues. TCRdb keeps only in-frame clones here, not all; method: immunoSEQ multiplex PCR. The data hold under 250,000 clones, with roughly 80% observed a single time. Sequencing was done on a sample of PBMCs. The chain is built from TRBV27 and TRBJ2-5; 8 bases match TRBD1. This TCR derives from a woman aged 18-29 years in good health and CMV-seronegative. The chain's CDR3 is CASSFQGASQETQYF. The DNA for the CDR3 is TGTGCCAGCAGTTTTCAGGGGGCCAGCCAAGAGACCCAGTACTTC.